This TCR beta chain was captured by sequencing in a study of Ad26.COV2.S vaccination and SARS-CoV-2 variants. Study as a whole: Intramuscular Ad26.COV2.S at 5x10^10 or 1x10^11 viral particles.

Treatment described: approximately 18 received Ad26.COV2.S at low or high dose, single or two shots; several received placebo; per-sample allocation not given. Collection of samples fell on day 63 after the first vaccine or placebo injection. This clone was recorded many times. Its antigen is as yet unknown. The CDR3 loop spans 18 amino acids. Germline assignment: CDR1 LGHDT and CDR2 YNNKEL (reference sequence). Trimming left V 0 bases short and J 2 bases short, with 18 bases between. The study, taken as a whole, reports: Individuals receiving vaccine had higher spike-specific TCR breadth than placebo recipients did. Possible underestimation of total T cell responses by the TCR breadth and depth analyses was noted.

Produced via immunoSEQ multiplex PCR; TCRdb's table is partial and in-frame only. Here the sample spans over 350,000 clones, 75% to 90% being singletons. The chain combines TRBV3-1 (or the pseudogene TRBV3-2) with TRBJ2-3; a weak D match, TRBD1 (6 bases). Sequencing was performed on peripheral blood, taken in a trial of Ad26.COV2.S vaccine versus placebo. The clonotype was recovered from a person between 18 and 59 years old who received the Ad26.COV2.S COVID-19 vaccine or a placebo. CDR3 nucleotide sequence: TGTGCCAGCAGCCAAGATTCCCAGGGGACCCTTATCACAGATACGCAGTATTTT. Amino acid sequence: CASSQDSQGTLITDTQYF.